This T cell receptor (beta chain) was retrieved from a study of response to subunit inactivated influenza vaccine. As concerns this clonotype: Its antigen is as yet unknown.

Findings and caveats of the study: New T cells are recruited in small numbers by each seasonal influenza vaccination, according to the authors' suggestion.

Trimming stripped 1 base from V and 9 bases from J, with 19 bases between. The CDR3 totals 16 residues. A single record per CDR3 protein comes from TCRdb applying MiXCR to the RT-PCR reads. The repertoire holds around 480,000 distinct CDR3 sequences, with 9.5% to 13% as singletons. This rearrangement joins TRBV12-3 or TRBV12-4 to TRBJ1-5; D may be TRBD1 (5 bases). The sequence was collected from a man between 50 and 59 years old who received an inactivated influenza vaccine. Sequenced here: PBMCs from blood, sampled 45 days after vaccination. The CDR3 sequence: CASSLDLGAAQAPQHF. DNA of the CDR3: TGTGCCAGCAGTTTAGACCTAGGGGCCGCCCAGGCGCCCCAGCATTTT.